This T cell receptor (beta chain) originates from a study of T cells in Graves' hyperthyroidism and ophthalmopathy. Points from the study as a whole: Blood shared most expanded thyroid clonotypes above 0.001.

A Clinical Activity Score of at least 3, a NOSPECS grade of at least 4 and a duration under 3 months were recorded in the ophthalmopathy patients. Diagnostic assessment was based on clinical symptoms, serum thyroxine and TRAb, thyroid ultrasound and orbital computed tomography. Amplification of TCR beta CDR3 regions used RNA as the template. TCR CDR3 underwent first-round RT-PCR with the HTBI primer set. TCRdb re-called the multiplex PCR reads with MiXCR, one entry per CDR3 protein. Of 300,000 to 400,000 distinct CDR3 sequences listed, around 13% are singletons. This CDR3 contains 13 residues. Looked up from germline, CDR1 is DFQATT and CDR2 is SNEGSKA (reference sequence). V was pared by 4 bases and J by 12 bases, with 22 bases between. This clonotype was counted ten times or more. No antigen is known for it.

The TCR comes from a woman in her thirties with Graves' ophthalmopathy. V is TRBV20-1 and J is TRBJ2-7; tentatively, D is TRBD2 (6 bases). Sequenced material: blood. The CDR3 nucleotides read TGCAGTGCTACGGGACTTGCCCAAACTTTTGGGTACTTC. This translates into CSATGLAQTFGYF.